This T cell receptor (beta chain) was captured in a study of T cell responses to AZD1222 COVID-19 vaccine. Across the whole study: The study pooled second doses at about 4 or about 12 weeks. Findings and caveats of the study: Two AZD1222 administrations were followed by greater Spike-specific TCR breadth and depth. Donors were chiefly white British, with a greater number of females, and clonal diversity was perhaps underestimated. Spike was spanned by vaccine-associated CD4 TCRs, with dominance at 160-218 and 743-854.

Only in-frame clones appear in the TCRdb table, and some are missing; sequencing was by immunoSEQ multiplex PCR. The repertoire holds around 99,000 clones, with more than 75% as singletons. V shed 1 base and J shed 4 bases, with 14 bases lying between them. This CDR3 spans 15 amino acids. The germline V gene encodes CDR1 GTSNPN and CDR2 SVGIG (reference sequence). A note on this clone: Its specificity is not known.

V usage is TRBV30 and J usage is TRBJ1-5; D gene uncertain. This TCR came from an adult in good health. The sequences come from peripheral blood, collected on day 0 of AZD1222 vaccination. The CDR3 region is CAWSEESGPNQPQHF. The CDR3 DNA sequence: TGTGCCTGGAGTGAGGAGTCAGGCCCTAATCAGCCCCAGCATTTT.